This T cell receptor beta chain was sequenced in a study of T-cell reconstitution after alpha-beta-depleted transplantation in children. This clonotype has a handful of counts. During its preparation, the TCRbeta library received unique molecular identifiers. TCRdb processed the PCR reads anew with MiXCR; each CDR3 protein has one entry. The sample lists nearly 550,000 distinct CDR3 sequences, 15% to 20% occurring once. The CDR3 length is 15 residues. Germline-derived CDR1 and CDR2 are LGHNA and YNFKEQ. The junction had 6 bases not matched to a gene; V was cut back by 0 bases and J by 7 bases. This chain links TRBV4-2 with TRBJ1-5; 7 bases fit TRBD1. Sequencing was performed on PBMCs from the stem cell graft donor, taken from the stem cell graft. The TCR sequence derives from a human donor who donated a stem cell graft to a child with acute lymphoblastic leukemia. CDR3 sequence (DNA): TGTGCCAGCAGCCAAGATGAGGGGGCAGGACAGCCCCAGCATTTT. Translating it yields CASSQDEGAGQPQHF.